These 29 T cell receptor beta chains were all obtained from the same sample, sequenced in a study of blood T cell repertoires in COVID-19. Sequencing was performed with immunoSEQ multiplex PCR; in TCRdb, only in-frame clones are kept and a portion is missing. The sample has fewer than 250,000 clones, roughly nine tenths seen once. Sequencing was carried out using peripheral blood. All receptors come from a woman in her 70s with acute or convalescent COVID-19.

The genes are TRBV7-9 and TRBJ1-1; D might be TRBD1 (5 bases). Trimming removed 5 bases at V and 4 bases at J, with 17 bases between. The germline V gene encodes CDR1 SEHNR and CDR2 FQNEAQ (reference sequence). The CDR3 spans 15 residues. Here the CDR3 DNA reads TGTGCCAGCAGCGCTTTCTCTTTGGGGGGCACTGAAGCTTTCTTT. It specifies CASSAFSLGGTEAFF.

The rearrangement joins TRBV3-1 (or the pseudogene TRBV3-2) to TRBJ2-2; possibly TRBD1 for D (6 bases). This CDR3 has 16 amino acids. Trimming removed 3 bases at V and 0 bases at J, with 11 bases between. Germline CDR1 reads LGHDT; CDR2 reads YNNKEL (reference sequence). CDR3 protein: CASSQGRGANTGELFF. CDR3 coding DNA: TGTGCCAGCAGCCAGGGCAGGGGCGCGAACACCGGGGAGCTGTTTTTT.

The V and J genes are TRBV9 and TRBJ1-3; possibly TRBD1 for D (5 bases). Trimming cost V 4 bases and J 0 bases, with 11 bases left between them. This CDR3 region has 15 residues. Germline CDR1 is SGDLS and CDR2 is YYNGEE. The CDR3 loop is CASSKDSRSGNTIYF. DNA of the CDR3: TGTGCCAGCAGCAAAGACAGTCGCTCTGGAAACACCATATATTTT.

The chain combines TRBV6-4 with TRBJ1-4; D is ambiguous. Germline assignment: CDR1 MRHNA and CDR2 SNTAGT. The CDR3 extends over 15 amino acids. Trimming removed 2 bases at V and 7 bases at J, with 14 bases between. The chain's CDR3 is CASSDPGSGIEKLFF. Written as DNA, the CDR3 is TGTGCCAGCAGTGACCCCGGGAGTGGAATTGAAAAACTGTTTTTT.

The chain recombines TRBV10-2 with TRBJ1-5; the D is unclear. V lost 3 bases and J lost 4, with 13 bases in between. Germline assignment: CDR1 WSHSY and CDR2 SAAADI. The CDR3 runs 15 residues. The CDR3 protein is CASSDVRGSNQPQHF. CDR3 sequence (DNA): TGCGCCAGCAGTGACGTGCGGGGTTCTAATCAGCCCCAGCATTTT.

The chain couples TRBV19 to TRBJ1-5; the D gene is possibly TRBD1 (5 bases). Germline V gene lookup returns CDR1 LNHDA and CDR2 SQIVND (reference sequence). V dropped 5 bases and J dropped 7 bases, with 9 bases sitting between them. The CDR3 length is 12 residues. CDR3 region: CASSQGAQPQHF. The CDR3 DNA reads TGTGCCAGTAGTCAAGGGGCACAGCCCCAGCATTTT.

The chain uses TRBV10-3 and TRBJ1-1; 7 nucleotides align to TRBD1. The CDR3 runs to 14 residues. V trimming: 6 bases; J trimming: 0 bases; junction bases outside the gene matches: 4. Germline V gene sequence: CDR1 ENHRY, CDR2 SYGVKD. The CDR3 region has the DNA TGTGCCATCAGGGGAACAGGGGTGAACACTGAAGCTTTCTTT. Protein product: CAIRGTGVNTEAFF.

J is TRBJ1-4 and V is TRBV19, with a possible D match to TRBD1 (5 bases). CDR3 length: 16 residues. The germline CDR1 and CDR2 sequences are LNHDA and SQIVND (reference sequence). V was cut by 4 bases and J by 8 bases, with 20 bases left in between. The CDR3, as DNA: TGTGCCAGTAGTAATCCTAAAGGGGTGTGTACGGAAAAACTGTTTTTT. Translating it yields CASSNPKGVCTEKLFF. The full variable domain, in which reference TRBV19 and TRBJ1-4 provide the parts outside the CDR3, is DGGITQSPKYLFRKEGQNVTLSCEQNLNHDAMYWYRQDPGQGLRLIYYSQIVNDFQKGDIAEGYSVSREKKESFPLTVTSAQKNPTAFYLCASSNPKGVCTEKLFFGSGTQLSVL.

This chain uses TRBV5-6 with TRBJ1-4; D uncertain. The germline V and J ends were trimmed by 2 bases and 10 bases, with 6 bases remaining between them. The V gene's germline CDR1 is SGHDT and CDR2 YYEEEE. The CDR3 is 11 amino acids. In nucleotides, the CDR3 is TGTGCCAGCAGCTTTTCCGGAAAACTGTTTTTT. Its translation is CASSFSGKLFF. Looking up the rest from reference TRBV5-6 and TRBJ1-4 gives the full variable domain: DAGVTQSPTHLIKTRGQQVTLRCSPKSGHDTVSWYQQALGQGPQFIFQYYEEEERQRGNFPDRFSGHQFPNYSSELNVNALLLGDSALYLCASSFSGKLFFGSGTQLSVL.

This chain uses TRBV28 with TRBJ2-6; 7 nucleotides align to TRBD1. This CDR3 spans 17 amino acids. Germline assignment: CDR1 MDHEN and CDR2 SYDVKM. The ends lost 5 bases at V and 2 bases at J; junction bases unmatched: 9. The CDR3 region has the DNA TGTGCCAGCAGTCCGAGACAGGGAAGGGCTGGGGCCAACGTCCTGACTTTC. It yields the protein CASSPRQGRAGANVLTF.

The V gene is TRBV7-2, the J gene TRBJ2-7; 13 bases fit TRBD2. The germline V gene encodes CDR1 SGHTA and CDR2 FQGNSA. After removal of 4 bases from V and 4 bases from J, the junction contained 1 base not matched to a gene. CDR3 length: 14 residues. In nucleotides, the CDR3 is TGTGCCAGCAGCTCGGGACTAGCGGGATACGAGCAGTACTTC. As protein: CASSSGLAGYEQYF.

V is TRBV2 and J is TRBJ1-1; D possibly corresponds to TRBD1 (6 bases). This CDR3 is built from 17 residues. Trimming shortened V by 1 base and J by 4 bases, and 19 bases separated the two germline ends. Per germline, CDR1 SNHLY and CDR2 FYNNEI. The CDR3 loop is CASSEVKYGQGSTEAFF. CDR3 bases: TGTGCCAGCAGTGAAGTGAAGTATGGGCAGGGGAGCACTGAAGCTTTCTTT.

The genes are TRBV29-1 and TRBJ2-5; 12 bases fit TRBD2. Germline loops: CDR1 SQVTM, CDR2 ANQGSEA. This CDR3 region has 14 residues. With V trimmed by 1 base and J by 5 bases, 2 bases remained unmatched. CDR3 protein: CSVEGLAGDETQYF. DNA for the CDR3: TGCAGCGTTGAAGGACTAGCGGGAGATGAGACCCAGTACTTC.

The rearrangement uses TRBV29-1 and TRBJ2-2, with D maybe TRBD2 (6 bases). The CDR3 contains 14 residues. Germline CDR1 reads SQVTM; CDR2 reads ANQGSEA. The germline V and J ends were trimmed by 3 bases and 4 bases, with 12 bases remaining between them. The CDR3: CSVDSGSRTGELFF. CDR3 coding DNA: TGCAGCGTTGATTCCGGGAGTCGCACCGGGGAGCTGTTTTTT.

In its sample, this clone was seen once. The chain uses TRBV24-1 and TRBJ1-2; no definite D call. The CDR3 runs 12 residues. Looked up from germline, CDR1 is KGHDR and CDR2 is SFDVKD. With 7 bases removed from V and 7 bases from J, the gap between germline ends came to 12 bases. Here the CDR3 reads CATSSAGFGYTF. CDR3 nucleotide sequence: TGTGCCACCAGCAGTGCAGGCTTTGGCTACACCTTC.

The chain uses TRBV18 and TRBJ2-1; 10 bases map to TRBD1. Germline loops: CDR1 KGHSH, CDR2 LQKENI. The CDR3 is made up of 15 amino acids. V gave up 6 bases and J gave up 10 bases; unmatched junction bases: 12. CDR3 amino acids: CASSRGTGASREQFF. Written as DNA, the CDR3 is TGTGCCAGCTCGCGAGGGACAGGGGCCTCGAGGGAGCAGTTCTTC.

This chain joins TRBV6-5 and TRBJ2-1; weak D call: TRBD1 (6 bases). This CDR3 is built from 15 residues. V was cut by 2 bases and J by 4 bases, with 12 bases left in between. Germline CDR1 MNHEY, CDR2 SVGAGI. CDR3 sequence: CASSYEAGVYNEQFF. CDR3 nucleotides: TGTGCCAGCAGTTACGAGGCAGGGGTTTACAATGAGCAGTTCTTC.

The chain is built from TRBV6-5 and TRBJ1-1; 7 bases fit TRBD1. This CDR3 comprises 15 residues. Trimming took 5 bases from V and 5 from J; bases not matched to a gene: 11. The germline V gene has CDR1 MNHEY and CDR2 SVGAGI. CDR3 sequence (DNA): TGTGCCAGCAGTAGACGAAACAGGGGTTGGACTGAAGCTTTCTTT. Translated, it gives CASSRRNRGWTEAFF.

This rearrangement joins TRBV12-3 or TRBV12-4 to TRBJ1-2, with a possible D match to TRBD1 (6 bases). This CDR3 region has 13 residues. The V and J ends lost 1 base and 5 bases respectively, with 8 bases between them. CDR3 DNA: TGTGCCAGCAGTTTAGGCGGACAGTATGGCTACACCTTC. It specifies CASSLGGQYGYTF.

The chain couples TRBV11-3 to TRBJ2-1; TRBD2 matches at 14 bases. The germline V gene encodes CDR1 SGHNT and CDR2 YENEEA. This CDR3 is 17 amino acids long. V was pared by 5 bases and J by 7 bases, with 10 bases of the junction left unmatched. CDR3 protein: CASSHLEGLAGDNEQFF. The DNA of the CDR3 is TGTGCCAGCAGCCATTTGGAGGGACTAGCGGGAGATAATGAGCAGTTCTTC.

The CDR3 here is CASSAHRDVYGYTF. CDR3 DNA: TGTGCCAGTAGTGCTCACAGGGATGTCTATGGCTACACCTTC. The V call is TRBV19, the J call TRBJ1-2; the D gene is possibly TRBD1 (6 bases). The CDR3 runs to 14 residues. In germline, CDR1 is LNHDA, CDR2 SQIVND (reference sequence). The V and J ends lost 5 bases and 4 bases respectively, with 14 bases between them.

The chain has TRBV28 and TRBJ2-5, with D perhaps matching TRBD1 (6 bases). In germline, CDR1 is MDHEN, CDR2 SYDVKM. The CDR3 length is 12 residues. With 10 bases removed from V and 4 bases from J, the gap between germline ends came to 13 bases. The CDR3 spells CAKPGQVETQYF. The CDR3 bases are TGTGCCAAACCGGGACAAGTAGAGACCCAGTACTTC.

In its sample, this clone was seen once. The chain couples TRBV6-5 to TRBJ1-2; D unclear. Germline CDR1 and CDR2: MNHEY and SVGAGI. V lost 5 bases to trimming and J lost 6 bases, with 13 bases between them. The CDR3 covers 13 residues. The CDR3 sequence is CASSIAGFDGYTF. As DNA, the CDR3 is TGTGCCAGCAGTATCGCGGGGTTTGATGGCTACACCTTC.

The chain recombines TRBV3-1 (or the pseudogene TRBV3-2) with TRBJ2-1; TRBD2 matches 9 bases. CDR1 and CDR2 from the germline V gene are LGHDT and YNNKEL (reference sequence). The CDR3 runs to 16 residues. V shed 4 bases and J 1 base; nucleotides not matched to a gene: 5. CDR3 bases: TGTGCCAGCAGCCTAGCGGGAGTCACGTCCTACAATGAGCAGTTCTTC. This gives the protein CASSLAGVTSYNEQFF.

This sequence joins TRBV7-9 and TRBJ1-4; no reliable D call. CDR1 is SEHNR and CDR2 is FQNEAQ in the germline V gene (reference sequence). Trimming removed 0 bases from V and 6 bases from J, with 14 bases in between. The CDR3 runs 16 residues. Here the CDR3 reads CASSLAGGSQDEKLFF. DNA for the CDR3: TGTGCCAGCAGCTTAGCAGGCGGGTCCCAAGATGAAAAACTGTTTTTT.

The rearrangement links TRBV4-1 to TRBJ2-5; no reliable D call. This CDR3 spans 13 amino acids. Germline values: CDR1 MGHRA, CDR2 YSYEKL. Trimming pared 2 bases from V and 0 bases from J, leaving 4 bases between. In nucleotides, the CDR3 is TGCGCCAGCAGCCAAATCTACCAAGAGACCCAGTACTTC. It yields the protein CASSQIYQETQYF.

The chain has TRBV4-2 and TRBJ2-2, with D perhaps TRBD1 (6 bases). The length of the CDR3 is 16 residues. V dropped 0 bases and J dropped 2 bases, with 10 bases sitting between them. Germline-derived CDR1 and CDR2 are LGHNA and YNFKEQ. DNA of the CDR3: TGTGCCAGCAGCCAAGAGGGGACACTCAACACCGGGGAGCTGTTTTTT. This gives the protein CASSQEGTLNTGELFF.

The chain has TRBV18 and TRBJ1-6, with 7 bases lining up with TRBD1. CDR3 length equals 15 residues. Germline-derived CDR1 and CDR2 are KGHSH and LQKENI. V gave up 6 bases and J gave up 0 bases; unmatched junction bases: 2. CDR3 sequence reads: CASSQGGSYNSPLHF. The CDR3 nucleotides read TGTGCCAGCTCCCAGGGGGGCTCCTATAATTCACCCCTCCACTTT.

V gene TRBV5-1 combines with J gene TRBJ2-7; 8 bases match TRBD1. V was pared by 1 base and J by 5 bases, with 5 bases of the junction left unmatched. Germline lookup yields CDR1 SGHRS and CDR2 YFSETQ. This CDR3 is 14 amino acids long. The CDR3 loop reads CASSLTGGYDEQYF. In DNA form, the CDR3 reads TGCGCCAGCAGCTTGACAGGGGGATACGACGAGCAGTACTTC.